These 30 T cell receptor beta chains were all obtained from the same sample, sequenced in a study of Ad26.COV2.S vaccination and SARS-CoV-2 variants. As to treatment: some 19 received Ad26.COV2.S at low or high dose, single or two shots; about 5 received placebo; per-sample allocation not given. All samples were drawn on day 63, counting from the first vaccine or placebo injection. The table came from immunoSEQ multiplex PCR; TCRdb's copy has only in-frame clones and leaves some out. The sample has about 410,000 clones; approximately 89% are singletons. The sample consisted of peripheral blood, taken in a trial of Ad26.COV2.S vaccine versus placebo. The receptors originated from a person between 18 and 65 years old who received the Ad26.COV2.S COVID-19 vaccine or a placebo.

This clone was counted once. The CDR3 region is CASSFSRGEGNTEAFF. Written as DNA, the CDR3 is TGTGCCAGCAGCTTCTCGAGGGGGGAGGGCAACACTGAAGCTTTCTTT. The chain is built from TRBV7-2 and TRBJ1-1, with a possible D match to TRBD1 (6 bases). The germline CDR1 and CDR2 sequences are SGHTA and FQGNSA. CDR3 length: 16 amino acids. Trimming pared 3 bases from V and 2 bases from J, leaving 16 bases between.

The CDR3 is CASSFALETSGRAYNEQFF. The CDR3 nucleotides are TGTGCCAGCAGCTTTGCCCTCGAGACTAGCGGGAGGGCCTACAATGAGCAGTTCTTC. The chain combines TRBV7-9 with TRBJ2-1; TRBD2 matches 14 bases. From germline, CDR1 is SEHNR and CDR2 FQNEAQ (reference sequence). The CDR3 is 19 amino acids. V gave up 3 bases and J gave up 2 bases; unmatched junction bases: 9. Full variable domain (missing parts from reference TRBV7-9 and TRBJ2-1): DTGVSQNPRHKITKRGQNVTFRCDPISEHNRLYWYRQTLGQGPEFLTYFQNEAQLEKSRLLSDRFSAERPKGSFSTLEIQRTEQGDSAMYLCASSFALETSGRAYNEQFFGPGTRLTVL.

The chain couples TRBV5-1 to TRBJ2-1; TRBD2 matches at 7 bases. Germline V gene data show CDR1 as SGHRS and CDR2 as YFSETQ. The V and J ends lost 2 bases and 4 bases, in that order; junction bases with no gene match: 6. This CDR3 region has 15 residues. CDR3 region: CASSFGLADYNEQFF. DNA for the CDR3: TGCGCCAGCAGCTTCGGGCTAGCGGATTACAATGAGCAGTTCTTC.

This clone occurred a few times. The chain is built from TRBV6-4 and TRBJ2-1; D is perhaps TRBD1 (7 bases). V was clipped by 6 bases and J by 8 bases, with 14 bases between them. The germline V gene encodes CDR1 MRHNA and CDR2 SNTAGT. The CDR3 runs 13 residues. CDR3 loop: CASSQGEVDEQFF. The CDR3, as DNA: TGTGCCAGCAGCCAGGGGGAGGTAGATGAGCAGTTCTTC.

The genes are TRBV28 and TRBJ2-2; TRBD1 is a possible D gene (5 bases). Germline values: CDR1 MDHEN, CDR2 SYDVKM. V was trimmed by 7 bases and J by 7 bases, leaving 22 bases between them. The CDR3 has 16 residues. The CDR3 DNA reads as TGTGCCAGCAAAGGGCCGGGCAGGGTATATGGCGGGGAGCTGTTTTTT. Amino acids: CASKGPGRVYGGELFF.

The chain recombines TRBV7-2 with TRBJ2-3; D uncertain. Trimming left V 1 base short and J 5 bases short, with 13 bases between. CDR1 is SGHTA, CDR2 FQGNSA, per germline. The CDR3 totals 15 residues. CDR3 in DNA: TGTGCCAGCAGCTTAGGAACTGTTGGGTTAGATACGCAGTATTTT. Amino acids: CASSLGTVGLDTQYF.

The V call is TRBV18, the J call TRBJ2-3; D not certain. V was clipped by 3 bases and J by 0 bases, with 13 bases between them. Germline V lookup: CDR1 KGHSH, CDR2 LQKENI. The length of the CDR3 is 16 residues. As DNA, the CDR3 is TGTGCCAGCTCACCGGTTCAGGCGACGAGCACAGATACGCAGTATTTT. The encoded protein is CASSPVQATSTDTQYF. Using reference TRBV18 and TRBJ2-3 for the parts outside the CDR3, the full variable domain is NAGVMQNPRHLVRRRGQEARLRCSPMKGHSHVYWYRQLPEEGLKFMVYLQKENIIDESGMPKERFSAEFPKEGPSILRIQQVVRGDSAAYFCASSPVQATSTDTQYFGPGTRLTVL.

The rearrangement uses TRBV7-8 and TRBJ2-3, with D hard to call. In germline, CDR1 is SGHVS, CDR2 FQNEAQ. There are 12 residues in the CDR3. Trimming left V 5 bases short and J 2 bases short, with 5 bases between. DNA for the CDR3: TGTGCCAGCAGCCCTCACACAGATACGCAGTATTTT. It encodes CASSPHTDTQYF. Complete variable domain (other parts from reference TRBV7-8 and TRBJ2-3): GAGVSQSPRYKVAKRGQDVALRCDPISGHVSLFWYQQALGQGPEFLTYFQNEAQLDKSGLPSDRFFAERPEGSVSTLKIQRTQQEDSAVYLCASSPHTDTQYFGPGTRLTVL.

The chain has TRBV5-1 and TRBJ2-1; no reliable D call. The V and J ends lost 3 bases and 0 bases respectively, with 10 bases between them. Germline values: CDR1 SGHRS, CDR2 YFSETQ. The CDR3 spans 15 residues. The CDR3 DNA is TGCGCCAGCAGCTCCGACGGACCCTCCTACAATGAGCAGTTCTTC. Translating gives CASSSDGPSYNEQFF.

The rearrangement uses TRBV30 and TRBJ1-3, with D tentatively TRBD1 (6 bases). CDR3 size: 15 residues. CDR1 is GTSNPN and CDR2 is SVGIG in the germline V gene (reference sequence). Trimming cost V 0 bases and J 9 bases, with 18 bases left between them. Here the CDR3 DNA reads TGTGCCTGGAGTGTAACCGGGGCAGGGGCGGCCACCATATATTTT. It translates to CAWSVTGAGAATIYF.

The CDR3 DNA sequence: TGTGCCAGCAGCTTAGCTCCACGGACCACCATATATTTT. Residues: CASSLAPRTTIYF. The chain carries TRBV7-8 and TRBJ1-3, with D unclear. Per germline, CDR1 SGHVS and CDR2 FQNEAQ. The CDR3 length is 13 residues. V lost 0 bases and J 9 bases, leaving 9 bases between the germline ends.

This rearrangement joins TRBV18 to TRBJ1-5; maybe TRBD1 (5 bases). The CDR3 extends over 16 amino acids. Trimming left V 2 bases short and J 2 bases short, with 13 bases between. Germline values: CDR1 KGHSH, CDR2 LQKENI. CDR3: CASSPDSLGGNQPQHF. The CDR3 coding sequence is TGTGCCAGCTCACCAGACTCCTTGGGGGGCAATCAGCCCCAGCATTTT.

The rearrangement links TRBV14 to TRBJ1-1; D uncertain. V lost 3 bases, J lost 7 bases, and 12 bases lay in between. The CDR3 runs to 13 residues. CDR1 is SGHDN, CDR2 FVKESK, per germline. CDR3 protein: CASSQVLSGEAFF. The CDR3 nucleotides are TGTGCCAGCAGCCAGGTATTGAGTGGTGAAGCTTTCTTT.

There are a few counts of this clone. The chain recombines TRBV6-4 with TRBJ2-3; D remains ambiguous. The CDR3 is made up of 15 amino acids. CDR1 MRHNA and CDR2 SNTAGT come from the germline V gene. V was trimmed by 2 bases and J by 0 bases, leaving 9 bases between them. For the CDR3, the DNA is TGTGCCAGCAGTGACGGGCTTACTAGCACAGATACGCAGTATTTT. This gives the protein CASSDGLTSTDTQYF.

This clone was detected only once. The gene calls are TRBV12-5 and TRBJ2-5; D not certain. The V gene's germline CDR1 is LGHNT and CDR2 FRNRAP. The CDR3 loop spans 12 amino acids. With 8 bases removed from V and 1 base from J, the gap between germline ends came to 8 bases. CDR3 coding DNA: TGTGCTAGTTTGGGGTTCCAAGAGACCCAGTACTTC. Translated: CASLGFQETQYF.

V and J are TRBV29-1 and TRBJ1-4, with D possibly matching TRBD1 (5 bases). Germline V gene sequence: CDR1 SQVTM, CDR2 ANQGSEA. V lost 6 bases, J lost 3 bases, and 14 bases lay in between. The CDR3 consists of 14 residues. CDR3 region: CSVRGVTPNEKLFF. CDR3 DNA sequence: TGCAGCGTGAGAGGGGTTACCCCTAATGAAAAACTGTTTTTT.

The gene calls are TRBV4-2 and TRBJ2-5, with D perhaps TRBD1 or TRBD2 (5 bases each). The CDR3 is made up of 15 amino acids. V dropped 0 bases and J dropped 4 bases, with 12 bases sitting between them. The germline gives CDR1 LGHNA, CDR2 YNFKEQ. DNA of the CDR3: TGTGCCAGCAGCCAAGAGGGGACCTCTGGAGAGACCCAGTACTTC. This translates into CASSQEGTSGETQYF.

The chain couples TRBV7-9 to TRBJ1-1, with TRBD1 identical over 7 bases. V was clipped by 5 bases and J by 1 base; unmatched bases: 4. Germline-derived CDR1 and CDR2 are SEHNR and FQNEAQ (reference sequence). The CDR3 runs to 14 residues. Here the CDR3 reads CASSARTGNTEAFF. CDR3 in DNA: TGTGCCAGCAGCGCTAGGACAGGGAACACTGAAGCTTTCTTT.

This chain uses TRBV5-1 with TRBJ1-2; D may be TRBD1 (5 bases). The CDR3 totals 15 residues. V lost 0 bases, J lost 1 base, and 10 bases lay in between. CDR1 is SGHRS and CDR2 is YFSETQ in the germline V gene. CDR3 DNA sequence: TGCGCCAGCAGCTTGGGGCAGGGCGGTAACTATGGCTACACCTTC. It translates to CASSLGQGGNYGYTF. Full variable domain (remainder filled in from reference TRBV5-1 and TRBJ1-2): KAGVTQTPRYLIKTRGQQVTLSCSPISGHRSVSWYQQTPGQGLQFLFEYFSETQRNKGNFPGRFSGRQFSNSRSEMNVSTLELGDSALYLCASSLGQGGNYGYTFGSGTRLTVV.

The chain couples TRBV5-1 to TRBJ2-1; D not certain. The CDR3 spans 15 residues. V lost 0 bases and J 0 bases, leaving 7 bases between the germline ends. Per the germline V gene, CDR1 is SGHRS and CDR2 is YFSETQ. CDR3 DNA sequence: TGCGCCAGCAGCTTGGGATCTCCCTCCTACAATGAGCAGTTCTTC. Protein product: CASSLGSPSYNEQFF.

For the CDR3, the DNA is TGTGCCAGCAGCTTAATCGAGGGGGCGCAGTATTTT. Translation: CASSLIEGAQYF. This chain uses TRBV7-8 with TRBJ2-3; a possible D gene is TRBD1 (6 bases). The CDR3 extends over 12 amino acids. Trimming shortened V by 2 bases and J by 10 bases, and 10 bases separated the two germline ends. Germline V lookup: CDR1 SGHVS, CDR2 FQNEAQ.

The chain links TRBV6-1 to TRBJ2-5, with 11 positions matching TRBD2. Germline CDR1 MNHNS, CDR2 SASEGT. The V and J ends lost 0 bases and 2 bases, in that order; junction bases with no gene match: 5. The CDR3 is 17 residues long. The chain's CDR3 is CASSEAPGTSGQETQYF. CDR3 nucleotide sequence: TGTGCCAGCAGTGAAGCCCCCGGGACTAGCGGTCAAGAGACCCAGTACTTC.

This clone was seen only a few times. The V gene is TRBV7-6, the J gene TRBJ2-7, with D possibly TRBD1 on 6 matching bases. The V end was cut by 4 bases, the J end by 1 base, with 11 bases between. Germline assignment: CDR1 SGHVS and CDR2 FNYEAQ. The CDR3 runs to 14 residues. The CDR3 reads CASSSGTLSYEQYF. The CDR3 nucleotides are TGTGCCAGCAGCTCAGGGACACTATCCTACGAGCAGTACTTC. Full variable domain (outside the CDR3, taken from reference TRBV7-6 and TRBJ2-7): GAGVSQSPRYKVTKRGQDVALRCDPISGHVSLYWYRQALGQGPEFLTYFNYEAQQDKSGLPNDRFSAERPEGSISTLTIQRTEQRDSAMYRCASSSGTLSYEQYFGPGTRLTVT.

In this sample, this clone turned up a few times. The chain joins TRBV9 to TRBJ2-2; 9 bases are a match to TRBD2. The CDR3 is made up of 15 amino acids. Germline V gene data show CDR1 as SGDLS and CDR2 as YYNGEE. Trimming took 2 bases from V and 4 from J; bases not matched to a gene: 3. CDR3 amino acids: CASSVSGRGTGELFF. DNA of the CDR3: TGTGCCAGCAGCGTTAGCGGGAGAGGCACCGGGGAGCTGTTTTTT.

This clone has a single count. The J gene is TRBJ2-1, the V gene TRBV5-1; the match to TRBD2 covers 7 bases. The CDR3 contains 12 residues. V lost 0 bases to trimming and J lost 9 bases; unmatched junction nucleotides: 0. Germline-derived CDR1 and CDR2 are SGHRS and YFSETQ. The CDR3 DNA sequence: TGCGCCAGCAGCTTGGAGCGGGGTGAGCAGTTCTTC. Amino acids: CASSLERGEQFF.

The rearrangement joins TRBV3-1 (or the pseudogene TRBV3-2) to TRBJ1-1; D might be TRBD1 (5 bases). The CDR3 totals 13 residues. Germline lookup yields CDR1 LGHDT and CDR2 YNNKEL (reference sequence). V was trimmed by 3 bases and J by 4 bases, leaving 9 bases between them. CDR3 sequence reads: CASSHQGGTEAFF. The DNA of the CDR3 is TGTGCCAGCAGCCACCAGGGAGGCACTGAAGCTTTCTTT.

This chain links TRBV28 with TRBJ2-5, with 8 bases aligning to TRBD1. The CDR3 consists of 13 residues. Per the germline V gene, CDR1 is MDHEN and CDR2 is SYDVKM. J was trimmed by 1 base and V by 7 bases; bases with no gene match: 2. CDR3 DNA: TGTGCCAGCACGGGACAGGCCCAAGAGACCCAGTACTTC. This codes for CASTGQAQETQYF.

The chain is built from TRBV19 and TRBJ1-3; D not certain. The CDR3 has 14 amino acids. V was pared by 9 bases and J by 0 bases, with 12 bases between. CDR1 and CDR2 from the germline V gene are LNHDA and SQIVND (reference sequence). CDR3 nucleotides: TGTGCCAGCGGAGACACTGCCTCTGGAAACACCATATATTTT. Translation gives CASGDTASGNTIYF.

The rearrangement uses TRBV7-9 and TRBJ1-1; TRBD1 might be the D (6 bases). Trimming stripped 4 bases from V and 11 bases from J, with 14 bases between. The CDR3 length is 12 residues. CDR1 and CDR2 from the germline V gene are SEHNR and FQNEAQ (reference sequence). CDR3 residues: CASSSRDMGAFF. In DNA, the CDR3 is TGTGCCAGCAGCTCCCGGGACATGGGGGCTTTCTTT. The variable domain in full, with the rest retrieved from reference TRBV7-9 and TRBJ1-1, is DTGVSQNPRHKITKRGQNVTFRCDPISEHNRLYWYRQTLGQGPEFLTYFQNEAQLEKSRLLSDRFSAERPKGSFSTLEIQRTEQGDSAMYLCASSSRDMGAFFGQGTRLTVV.

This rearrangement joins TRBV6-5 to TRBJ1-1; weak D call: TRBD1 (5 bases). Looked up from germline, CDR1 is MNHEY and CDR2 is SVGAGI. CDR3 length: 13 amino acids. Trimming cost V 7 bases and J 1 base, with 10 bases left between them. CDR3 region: CASTKGQNTEAFF. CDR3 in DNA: TGTGCCAGCACAAAAGGACAGAACACTGAAGCTTTCTTT.